Many counts were recorded for the clone carrying this T cell receptor beta chain. Each CDR3 protein is one row after TCRdb ran MiXCR on the RACE reads. The sample has about 380,000 distinct CDR3 sequences, more than 4.5% seen once; the top ten hold approximately 2.5%. These data come from a study of human T cells and chemical hapten exposure. As for the study in general: Cases of alopecia areata, totalis or universalis occurred in a predominantly female patient group.

The CDR3 length is 15 residues. The ends lost 4 bases at V and 1 base at J; junction bases unmatched: 4. The time point denotes: patch test 1, 2 weeks after DPC sensitization. Stated treatment: therapeutic diphenylcyclopropenone sensitization with weekly scalp DPC. This chain uses TRBV12-3 or TRBV12-4 with TRBJ2-5, with 9 positions matching TRBD2. The sample here was whole blood, taken in connection with sensitization to the hapten diphenylcyclopropenone (DPC). The TCR originated in a woman between 45 and 65 years old with alopecia areata. Some clones in this sample may be carry-over from other donors' samples. In DNA, the CDR3 is TGTGCCAGCAGTTCGCAGACTAGCGGCCAAGAGACCCAGTACTTC. Encoded protein: CASSSQTSGQETQYF.